A selection of T cell receptor beta chains follows, all from one sample in a study of blood T cell repertoires in COVID-19. The assay was immunoSEQ multiplex PCR, and TCRdb's table has in-frame clones only and misses some. The sample consists of more than 300,000 clones, 88% of them appearing once. The source material was PBMCs or T cells enriched from blood (not recorded which). The receptor source for this set is a woman younger than 35 who had recovered from COVID-19. CDR3s leave out the opening cysteine and the closing phenylalanine or tryptophan. Clone size appears in some rows only: once, few, many, or a class for an expanded clone.

V,size,J,CDR3
TRBV2,.,TRBJ1-2,ASSGAGTPRGYT
TRBV2,.,TRBJ1-5,ASSGRAGVNQPQH
TRBV18,.,TRBJ2-7,ASSPRSRDYEQY
TRBV9,.,TRBJ1-2,ASSVGYSGENYGYT
TRBV30,.,TRBJ2-7,AWTWGTPPYEQY
TRBV6-5,.,TRBJ1-2,ASHRGKNYGYT
TRBV2,.,TRBJ1-2,ASSQDYGYT
TRBV6-2/TRBV6-3,few,TRBJ2-2,ASSTQGASGELF
TRBV19,.,TRBJ1-5,ASRDTIPSPAH
TRBV2,.,TRBJ2-3,ARGGLTDTQY
TRBV9,.,TRBJ2-6,ASSVEGAGANVLT
TRBV7-9,.,TRBJ2-5,ASSISGTGVAETQY
TRBV12-3/TRBV12-4,.,TRBJ2-7,ASGQVSYEQY
TRBV9,.,TRBJ2-5,ASSVDIPAGGRETQY
TRBV13,.,TRBJ2-5,ASSYGTGGETQY
TRBV18,.,TRBJ1-1,ASSTGQGQAF
TRBV3-1/TRBV3-2,.,TRBJ1-2,ASSPGHTNYGYT
TRBV19,once,TRBJ2-2,ASTTTALFTGELF
TRBV7-3,.,TRBJ1-1,ASSPHRGPNTEAF
TRBV7-8,.,TRBJ1-4,ASSLRDRDEKLF
TRBV5-1,.,TRBJ2-4,ASSLAPSVAKNIQY
TRBV9,.,TRBJ1-3,ASSPGQSRNTIY
TRBV4-1,once,TRBJ1-2,ASSQGRGGYGYT
TRBV12-3/TRBV12-4,.,TRBJ1-2,ASSLQGNYGYT
TRBV7-9,few,TRBJ2-7,ASSPDRPSSYEQY
TRBV30,few,TRBJ2-5,ALSGGLQETQY
TRBV5-1,few,TRBJ1-1,ASSPLTGERGTEAF
TRBV10-3,.,TRBJ1-3,AISEAAPSSGNTIY
TRBV18,.,TRBJ1-2,ASSLLASDRFNGYT
TRBV11-1,.,TRBJ2-2,ASSSDRGATGELF
TRBV6-5,.,TRBJ1-1,ASSRGRLNTEAF
TRBV7-9,.,TRBJ1-6,ASSPLPGQMDDSPLH
TRBV19,.,TRBJ1-6,ASSIGDSYNSPLH
TRBV5-5,.,TRBJ2-2,ASNPGQGNTGELF
TRBV27,.,TRBJ1-3,ASSLLGPGNTIY
TRBV7-8,.,TRBJ2-7,ASRGQGHEQY
TRBV4-3,.,TRBJ1-4,ASSQGAGLEEKLF
TRBV10-3,once,TRBJ1-2,AISGVGGADGYT
TRBV6-5,once,TRBJ1-1,ASGRQEAF
TRBV9,.,TRBJ1-2,ASSVAAGRYGYT
TRBV10-2,.,TRBJ2-3,ASSEGSGIGTDTQY
TRBV5-6,.,TRBJ2-7,ASIRTGVSYEQY
TRBV7-3,.,TRBJ1-5,ASSRHRDQPQH
TRBV6-5,.,TRBJ1-6,ASSLTEHSPLH
TRBV7-2,.,TRBJ2-2,ASSPAGTIDTGELF
TRBV12-5,.,TRBJ2-3,ASGLARGDTQY
TRBV5-1,.,TRBJ2-5,ASSLEDRGEETQY
TRBV5-1,.,TRBJ1-6,ASSLEGERSPLH
TRBV2,.,TRBJ1-2,ASSGEGGYGYT
TRBV18,.,TRBJ2-2,ASSPHRETGELF
TRBV29-1,.,TRBJ2-7,SVVDSPPYEQY
TRBV29-1,.,TRBJ1-1,SANGQSTEAF
TRBV5-8,.,TRBJ2-1,ASSLVRGGDYNEQF